This TCR beta chain stems from a study of early T cells in non-severe SARS-CoV-2 infection. In the study overall: The study sequenced bulk RNA from unsorted whole blood, with chains unpaired.

Points on this clonotype: Its matching antigen is unknown.

Study results and caveats: Reliance on VDJdb matching favored anti-spike CD8 responses; private and CD4 specificities were missed.

Each single cDNA molecule received a unique molecular identifier. TCRdb re-called the 5' RACE reads through MiXCR, storing one row per CDR3 protein. The table records nearly 110,000 distinct CDR3 sequences, 11% of them present only once. Germline CDR1 reads SEHNR; CDR2 reads FQNEAQ (reference sequence). This CDR3 is built from 14 residues. V lost 5 bases, J lost 2 bases, and 13 bases lay in between. The sequence was collected from an adult who was a healthcare worker with PCR-confirmed SARS-CoV-2 infection or an uninfected control (not recorded which). The sample comprised whole blood. This rearrangement joins TRBV7-9 to TRBJ2-7, with D tentatively TRBD1 or TRBD2 (5 bases each). In nucleotides, the CDR3 is TGTGCCAGCAGCCCCCGGGACGGTCCCTACGAGCAGTACTTC. This codes for CASSPRDGPYEQYF. Full variable domain (rest looked up from reference TRBV7-9 and TRBJ2-7): DTGVSQNPRHKITKRGQNVTFRCDPISEHNRLYWYRQTLGQGPEFLTYFQNEAQLEKSRLLSDRFSAERPKGSFSTLEIQRTEQGDSAMYLCASSPRDGPYEQYFGPGTRLTVT.